These 25 T cell receptor beta chains were sequenced from one sample in a study of T-cell reconstitution after alpha-beta-depleted transplantation in children. The library targeted TCRbeta and was prepared with unique molecular identifiers. TCRdb re-called the PCR reads with MiXCR, one entry per CDR3 protein. The sample lists approximately 800,000 distinct CDR3 sequences, around 17% occurring once. The material was PBMCs, mostly from graft donor cells, obtained 360 days after TCRalphabeta/CD19-depleted stem cell transplant. These receptor sequences come from a male patient aged 5 to 17 who had a stem cell transplant for acute lymphoblastic leukemia, so the T cells may come from the graft donor.

This chain links TRBV24-1 with TRBJ2-5, with 12 bases fitting TRBD1. Per the germline V gene, CDR1 is KGHDR and CDR2 is SFDVKD. This CDR3 contains 18 residues. V lost 3 bases and J lost 4; bases outside the gene matches: 11. CDR3 sequence reads: CATSDPRDRGPEAETQYF. The DNA of the CDR3 is TGTGCCACCAGTGATCCTCGGGACAGGGGGCCTGAAGCAGAGACCCAGTACTTC.

V gene TRBV7-4 combines with J gene TRBJ1-3, with 9 bases lining up with TRBD1. This CDR3 is built from 18 residues. Germline CDR1 is SGHVT and CDR2 is SQSDAQ. J lost 1 base, V lost 10 bases, and 17 bases had no gene match. CDR3 residues: CAISSGLWDRDSGNTIYF. The CDR3 DNA is TGTGCCATCAGTAGTGGGCTTTGGGACAGGGATTCTGGAAACACCATATATTTT.

This chain connects TRBV7-9 to TRBJ2-1, with no clear D. Trimming removed 5 bases from V and 1 base from J, with 15 bases in between. The CDR3 extends over 16 amino acids. The germline gives CDR1 SEHNR, CDR2 FQNEAQ (reference sequence). CDR3 sequence reads: CASSPRNTRSYNEQFF. CDR3 bases: TGTGCCAGCAGCCCCCGGAACACGAGGTCCTACAATGAGCAGTTCTTC.

The chain employs TRBV5-1 and TRBJ2-1; D may be TRBD2 (6 bases). Germline CDR1 is SGHRS and CDR2 is YFSETQ. V was trimmed by 2 bases and J by 13 bases, leaving 16 bases between them. The CDR3 covers 13 residues. DNA of the CDR3: TGCGCCAGCAGCTTTCTGGGCGGGGCCCCTCAGTTCTTC. Protein: CASSFLGGAPQFF.

The rearrangement uses TRBV7-1 and TRBJ2-7; 10 positions match TRBD2. TRBV7-1 is reported as an ORF; its role is uncertain. J gave up 0 bases and V 2 bases, and 25 bases lay outside the gene matches. The CDR3 covers 23 residues. The CDR3, as DNA: TGTGCCAGCAGCTCAAACCCCCCAGGGTCGGGGAATGGGACTAGCGATAGCTCCTACGAGCAGTACTTC. Translating it yields CASSSNPPGSGNGTSDSSYEQYF.

The chain employs TRBV5-1 and TRBJ2-5; D call uncertain. The CDR3 covers 12 residues. Between the trimmed V and J ends, which lost 7 bases and 2 bases, there was a span of 9 bases. CDR1 is SGHRS and CDR2 is YFSETQ in the germline V gene. In DNA form, the CDR3 reads TGCGCCAGCCGCGTGGATCAAGAGACCCAGTACTTC. This encodes CASRVDQETQYF.

The J gene is TRBJ2-2, the V gene TRBV7-3; perhaps TRBD2 as D (5 bases). V was shortened by 1 base and J by 1 base, with 16 bases between the two germline ends. Germline CDR1 is SGHTA and CDR2 is FQGTGA. The CDR3 runs 18 residues. The CDR3: CASSLIGGPGLNTGELFF. The CDR3 nucleotides are TGTGCCAGCAGCTTAATTGGAGGTCCCGGGCTGAACACCGGGGAGCTGTTTTTT.

This clonotype occurred a few times. The chain combines TRBV21-1 with TRBJ2-3; the table gives TRBD2 as D, unverified against the DNA. TRBV21-1 is a pseudogene segment. The CDR3 loop spans 20 amino acids. This chain's CDR3 is CASSKFGPSGRFASTDTQYF. CDR3 DNA sequence: TGTGCCAGCAGCAAATTTGGGCCTAGCGGGAGGTTCGCGAGCACAGATACGCAGTATTTT.

The chain carries TRBV20-1 and TRBJ1-4, with TRBD1 as a possible D gene (5 bases). Trimming removed 6 bases at V and 6 bases at J, with 14 bases between. The CDR3 consists of 13 residues. Germline V lookup: CDR1 DFQATT, CDR2 SNEGSKA (reference sequence). The CDR3 sequence is CSAASGLDEKLFF. DNA of the CDR3: TGCAGTGCCGCGTCAGGGTTGGATGAAAAACTGTTTTTT.

This clonotype was seen more than once but under ten times. The rearrangement joins TRBV7-9 to TRBJ2-1; a weak D match, TRBD2 (5 bases). Deletions cut 5 bases from V and 0 bases from J, with 14 bases between. The CDR3 contains 16 residues. CDR1 and CDR2 from the germline V gene are SEHNR and FQNEAQ (reference sequence). The CDR3 reads CASSLHRENSYNEQFF. CDR3 DNA sequence: TGTGCCAGCAGCCTCCATAGGGAGAACTCCTACAATGAGCAGTTCTTC.

J is TRBJ2-7 and V is TRBV27, with 11 bases fitting TRBD1. The CDR3 runs to 15 residues. The germline gives CDR1 MNHEY, CDR2 SMNVEV (reference sequence). V was pared by 4 bases and J by 3 bases, with 5 bases of the junction left unmatched. The CDR3 DNA follows: TGTGCCAGCAGTTACCTTGGGACAGGGGGCTACGAGCAGTACTTC. Residues: CASSYLGTGGYEQYF.

In its sample, this clonotype was seen a few times. The genes are TRBV21-1 and TRBJ1-1; TRBD1 is taken as the D call from the table, unchecked against the DNA. TRBV21-1 is a pseudogene. The CDR3 extends over 15 amino acids. The CDR3 bases are TGTGCCAGCAGCGAGCAGGGGGCGCGGTACACTGAAGCTTTCTTT. Its protein product is CASSEQGARYTEAFF.

This clonotype was seen only a few times. The chain recombines TRBV9 with TRBJ2-7; 9 bases are a match to TRBD2. The CDR3 has 16 amino acids. With V trimmed by 4 bases and J by 2 bases, 10 bases remained unmatched. The germline V gene encodes CDR1 SGDLS and CDR2 YYNGEE. CDR3 amino acids: CASSPGLAGTPYEQYF. CDR3 coding DNA: TGTGCCAGCAGCCCTGGGCTAGCGGGAACCCCCTACGAGCAGTACTTC.

This clonotype was counted a few times. The chain links TRBV7-9 to TRBJ2-7; D might be TRBD1 (5 bases). V gave up 4 bases and J gave up 5 bases, with 15 bases separating them. The germline V gene has CDR1 SEHNR and CDR2 FQNEAQ (reference sequence). This CDR3 comprises 14 residues. The CDR3 DNA reads TGTGCCAGCAGCTCTGCAGGGTCCCCCAACGAGCAGTACTTC. Translating gives CASSSAGSPNEQYF. Full variable domain (remainder filled in from reference TRBV7-9 and TRBJ2-7): DTGVSQNPRHKITKRGQNVTFRCDPISEHNRLYWYRQTLGQGPEFLTYFQNEAQLEKSRLLSDRFSAERPKGSFSTLEIQRTEQGDSAMYLCASSSAGSPNEQYFGPGTRLTVT.

V is TRBV6-5 and J is TRBJ1-5; possibly TRBD1 for D (6 bases). The CDR3 covers 15 residues. Trimming removed 2 bases from V and 3 bases from J, with 11 bases in between. Per germline, CDR1 MNHEY and CDR2 SVGAGI. CDR3 region: CASSYLRGFNQPQHF. The CDR3 DNA sequence: TGTGCCAGCAGTTACCTCAGGGGTTTCAATCAGCCCCAGCATTTT.

The chain is built from TRBV6-5 and TRBJ2-4; D not certain. V dropped 1 base and J dropped 8 bases, with 9 bases sitting between them. This CDR3 contains 13 residues. Looked up from germline, CDR1 is MNHEY and CDR2 is SVGAGI. The CDR3 here is CASSYFPGYIQYF. The DNA of the CDR3 is TGTGCCAGCAGTTACTTCCCTGGTTACATTCAGTACTTC.

This clonotype was observed a few times. The rearrangement links TRBV7-9 to TRBJ1-2, with D hard to call. V lost 5 bases and J lost 12, with 7 bases in between. Germline CDR1 is SEHNR and CDR2 is FQNEAQ (reference sequence). The CDR3 extends over 9 amino acids. The CDR3 loop reads CASSPVNTF. CDR3 nucleotides: TGTGCCAGCAGCCCCGTTAACACCTTC.

The V call is TRBV29-1, the J call TRBJ1-2; D is unclear. This CDR3 is 13 amino acids long. CDR1 is SQVTM, CDR2 ANQGSEA, per germline. V was pared by 2 bases and J by 1 base, with 8 bases between. In DNA, the CDR3 is TGCAGCGTTGAACCACTGGGTAACTATGGCTACACCTTC. Its translation: CSVEPLGNYGYTF.

Only a few counts were recorded for this clonotype. The genes are TRBV5-6 and TRBJ2-1; D not certain. V was pared by 7 bases and J by 4 bases, with 15 bases between. This CDR3 has 14 residues. The V gene's germline CDR1 is SGHDT and CDR2 YYEEEE. CDR3 loop: CASVPGPYYNEQFF. CDR3 DNA: TGTGCCAGCGTTCCGGGCCCCTATTACAATGAGCAGTTCTTC.

In this sample, this clonotype turned up a few times. V and J are TRBV6-1 and TRBJ2-5, with D uncertain. This CDR3 contains 13 residues. V lost 6 bases, J lost 3 bases, and 11 bases lay in between. The germline gives CDR1 MNHNS, CDR2 SASEGT. The CDR3 loop is CASSLDTEETQYF. The CDR3 DNA is TGTGCCAGCAGCCTTGACACCGAAGAGACCCAGTACTTC.

In its sample, this clonotype was seen a few times. The rearrangement uses TRBV4-3 and TRBJ2-3; TRBD1 might be the D (5 bases). There are 14 residues in the CDR3. The ends were cut back, 2 bases at V and 4 bases at J, with 10 bases in the middle. CDR1 and CDR2 (germline): LGHNA, YSLEER. In nucleotides, the CDR3 is TGCGCCAGCAGCCAACCAGGGTTGGCAGATACGCAGTATTTT. Protein: CASSQPGLADTQYF.

This clonotype was counted a few times. The V call is TRBV6-5, the J call TRBJ2-7; 8 positions agree with TRBD2. The V gene's germline CDR1 is MNHEY and CDR2 SVGAGI. The CDR3 is 15 residues long. The J segment lost 3 bases and the V segment lost 2 bases, leaving 6 bases of the junction unmatched. The CDR3 loop reads CASSYGSGGDYEQYF. The CDR3 bases are TGTGCCAGCAGTTACGGGTCGGGAGGGGACTACGAGCAGTACTTC.

The chain recombines TRBV7-9 with TRBJ2-1; 7 bases match TRBD1. Germline V CDR1 and CDR2: SEHNR, FQNEAQ (reference sequence). With 5 bases clipped from V and 9 bases from J, the junction kept 16 bases outside the gene matches. The CDR3 consists of 16 residues. The CDR3 coding sequence is TGTGCCAGCAGCCCCCGCACAGGGGAAGGGGCTTTTGAGCAGTTCTTC. It specifies CASSPRTGEGAFEQFF.

This clonotype was counted only a few times. The chain carries TRBV15 and TRBJ1-1, with D perhaps TRBD1 (6 bases). The CDR3 runs to 19 residues. Germline V gives CDR1 LNHNV, CDR2 YYDKDF (reference sequence). Trimming removed 0 bases from V and 0 bases from J, with 20 bases in between. CDR3 loop: CATSREGSYEWDMNTEAFF. The CDR3 coding sequence is TGTGCCACCAGCAGAGAGGGCAGCTACGAATGGGACATGAACACTGAAGCTTTCTTT.

This clonotype was counted a few times. The genes are TRBV16 and TRBJ2-1, with D tentatively TRBD1 (6 bases). The V end was cut by 1 base, the J end by 2 bases, with 12 bases between. The CDR3 consists of 16 residues. Germline assignment: CDR1 KGHSY and CDR2 FQNENV. CDR3 residues: CASSQWGQPAYNEQFF. CDR3 nucleotide sequence: TGTGCCAGCAGCCAATGGGGGCAGCCAGCCTACAATGAGCAGTTCTTC. Full variable domain (outside the CDR3, taken from reference TRBV16 and TRBJ2-1): GEEVAQTPKHLVRGEGQKAKLYCAPIKGHSYVFWYQQVLKNEFKFLISFQNENVFDETGMPKERFSAKCLPNSPCSLEIQATKLEDSAVYFCASSQWGQPAYNEQFFGPGTRLTVL.